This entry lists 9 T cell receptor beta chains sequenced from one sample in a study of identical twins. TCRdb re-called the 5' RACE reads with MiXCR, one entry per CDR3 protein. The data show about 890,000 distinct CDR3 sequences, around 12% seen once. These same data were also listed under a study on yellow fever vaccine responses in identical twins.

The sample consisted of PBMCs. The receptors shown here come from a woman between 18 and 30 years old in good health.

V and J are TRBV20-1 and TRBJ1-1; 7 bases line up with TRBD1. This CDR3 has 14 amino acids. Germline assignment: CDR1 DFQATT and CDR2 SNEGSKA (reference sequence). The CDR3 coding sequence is TGCAGCCTGACAGGGCCCCAACTTTACACTGAAGCTTTCTTT. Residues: CSLTGPQLYTEAFF.

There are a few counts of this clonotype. This CDR3 reads CASSYVGGGHQPQHF. For the CDR3, the DNA is TGTGCCAGCAGTTACGTGGGGGGGGGTCATCAGCCCCAGCATTTT. The rearrangement joins TRBV2 to TRBJ1-5, with a possible D match to TRBD1 (5 bases). The CDR3 spans 15 residues. Trimming pared 5 bases from V and 5 bases from J, leaving 16 bases between. The germline gives CDR1 SNHLY, CDR2 FYNNEI. The variable domain in full, with the rest retrieved from reference TRBV2 and TRBJ1-5, is EPEVTQTPSHQVTQMGQEVILRCVPISNHLYFYWYRQILGQKVEFLVSFYNNEISEKSEIFDDQFSVERPDGSNFTLKIRSTKLEDSAMYFCASSYVGGGHQPQHFGDGTRLSIL.

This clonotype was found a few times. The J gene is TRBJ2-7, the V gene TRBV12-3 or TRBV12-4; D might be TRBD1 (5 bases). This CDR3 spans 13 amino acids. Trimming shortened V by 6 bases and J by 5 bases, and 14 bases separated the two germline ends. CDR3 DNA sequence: TGTGCCAGCAGAATACAGGATTTCGACGAGCAGTACTTC. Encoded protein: CASRIQDFDEQYF.

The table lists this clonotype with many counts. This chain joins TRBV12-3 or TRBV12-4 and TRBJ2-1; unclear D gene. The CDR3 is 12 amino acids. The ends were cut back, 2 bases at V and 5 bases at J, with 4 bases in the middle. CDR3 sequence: CASSLPNNEQFF. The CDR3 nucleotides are TGTGCCAGCAGTTTACCGAACAATGAGCAGTTCTTC.

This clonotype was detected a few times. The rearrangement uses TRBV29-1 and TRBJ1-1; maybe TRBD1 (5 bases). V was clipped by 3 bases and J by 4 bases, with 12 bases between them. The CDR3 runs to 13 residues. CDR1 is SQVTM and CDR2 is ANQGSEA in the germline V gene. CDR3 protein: CSVELGDGTEAFF. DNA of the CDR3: TGCAGCGTTGAGTTAGGGGACGGCACTGAAGCTTTCTTT.

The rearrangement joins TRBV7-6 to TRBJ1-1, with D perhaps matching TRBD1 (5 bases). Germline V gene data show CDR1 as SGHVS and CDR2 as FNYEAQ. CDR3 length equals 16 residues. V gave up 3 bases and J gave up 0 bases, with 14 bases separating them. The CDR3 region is CASSLGGTTLNTEAFF. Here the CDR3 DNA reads TGTGCCAGCAGCTTGGGAGGGACTACCCTGAACACTGAAGCTTTCTTT.

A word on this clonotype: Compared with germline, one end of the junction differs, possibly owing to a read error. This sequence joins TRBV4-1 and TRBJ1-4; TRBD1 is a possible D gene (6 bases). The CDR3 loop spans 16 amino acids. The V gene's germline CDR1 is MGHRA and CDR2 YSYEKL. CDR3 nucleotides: TGCGCCAGCAGTCAAGGCGGTGGGACATTTAATGAAAAACTGTTTTTT. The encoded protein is CASSQGGGTFNEKLFF.

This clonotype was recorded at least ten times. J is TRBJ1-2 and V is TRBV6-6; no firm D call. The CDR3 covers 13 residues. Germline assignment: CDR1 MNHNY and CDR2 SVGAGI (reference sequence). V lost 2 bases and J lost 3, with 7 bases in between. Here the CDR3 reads CASSYRPDYGYTF. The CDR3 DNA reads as TGTGCCAGCAGTTACCGGCCCGACTATGGCTACACCTTC.

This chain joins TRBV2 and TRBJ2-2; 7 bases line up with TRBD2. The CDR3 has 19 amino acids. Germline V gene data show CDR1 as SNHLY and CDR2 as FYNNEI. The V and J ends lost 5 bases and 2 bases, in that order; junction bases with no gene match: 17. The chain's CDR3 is CASSFLMVSSGFNTGELFF. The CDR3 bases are TGTGCCAGCAGTTTTCTTATGGTGTCTAGCGGATTTAACACCGGGGAGCTGTTTTTT.